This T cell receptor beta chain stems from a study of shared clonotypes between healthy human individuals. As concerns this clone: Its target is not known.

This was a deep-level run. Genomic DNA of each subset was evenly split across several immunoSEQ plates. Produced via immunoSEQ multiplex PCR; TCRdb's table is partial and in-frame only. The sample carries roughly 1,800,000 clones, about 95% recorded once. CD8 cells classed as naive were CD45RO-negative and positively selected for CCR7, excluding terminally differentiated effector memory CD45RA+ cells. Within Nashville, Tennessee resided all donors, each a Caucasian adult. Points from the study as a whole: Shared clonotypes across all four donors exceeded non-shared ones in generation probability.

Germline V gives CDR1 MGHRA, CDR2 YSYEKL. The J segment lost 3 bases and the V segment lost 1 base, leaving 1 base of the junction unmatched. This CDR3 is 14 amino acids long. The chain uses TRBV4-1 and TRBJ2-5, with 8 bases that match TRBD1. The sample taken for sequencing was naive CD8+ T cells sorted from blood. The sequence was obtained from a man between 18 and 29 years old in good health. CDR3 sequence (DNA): TGCGCCAGCAGCCAAGCGGACAGGGAAGAGACCCAGTACTTC. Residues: CASSQADREETQYF.